The entry that follows covers one T cell receptor beta chain sequence. These data belong to a study of blood T cell repertoires in COVID-19. Study in general: Some COVID-19 samples were acute and others convalescent; all came from the United States, Italy and Spain.

Cohorts were assigned according to the clinical history that participants reported. In the original analysis: Amplification with reference gene primers provided the estimates of nucleated cell counts. Produced via immunoSEQ multiplex PCR; TCRdb's table is partial and in-frame only. The V and J calls and clone size are taken from that table; D and trimming were inferred from the DNA. The table shows some 200,000 clones, with roughly 90% occurring only once. Germline trimming cut 2 bases from V and 5 bases from J; bases unmatched to any gene: 11. Looked up from germline, CDR1 is MDHEN and CDR2 is SYDVKM. The CDR3 contains 17 residues.

The sequence derives from a woman in her 50s in a cohort exposed to, infected with or recovered from COVID-19 (not recorded which). The chain recombines TRBV28 with TRBJ2-2; TRBD1 matches 7 bases. The material sequenced was PBMCs or T cells enriched from blood (not recorded which). This CDR3 is CASSLATGVGWTGELFF. The CDR3 DNA sequence: TGTGCCAGCAGTTTAGCTACAGGGGTTGGTTGGACCGGGGAGCTGTTTTTT.